This note documents a single TCR beta chain sequence. The data are from a study of blood T cell repertoires in COVID-19. Membership in each cohort depended on participant-reported clinical history. Someone with COVID-19 had been met by exposed participants within 2 weeks before study entry. Authors' methods: It was from reference gene primer amplification that nucleated cell counts were estimated. The repertoire was sequenced with immunoSEQ multiplex PCR; TCRdb's copy has only in-frame clones and lacks some. V and J calls and clone size follow that table, whereas D and trimming were derived from the DNA. This sample yields 60,000 to 75,000 clones, of which around 65% are seen a single time; around half belongs to the top ten. The CDR3 loop spans 13 amino acids. Per germline, CDR1 MNHEY and CDR2 SVGAGI. Deletions cut 6 bases from V and 4 bases from J, with 12 bases between.

V usage is TRBV6-5 and J usage is TRBJ1-1; D is possibly TRBD1 (5 bases). This receptor was identified in a woman in her sixties who had been exposed to COVID-19. Sequencing used PBMCs or T cells enriched from blood (not recorded which). CDR3 protein: CASRGGFGTEAFF. As DNA, the CDR3 is TGTGCCAGCAGGGGGGGGTTTGGCACTGAAGCTTTCTTT.